The clone carrying this T cell receptor beta chain occurred many times. The data were taken from a study of T-cell reconstitution after alpha-beta-depleted transplantation in children. TCRbeta library construction was performed incorporating unique molecular identifiers. Each CDR3 protein is one row after TCRdb ran MiXCR on the PCR reads. The sample lists roughly 250,000 distinct CDR3 sequences, 6.5% to 9% occurring once. V was clipped by 1 base and J by 1 base; unmatched bases: 6. The CDR3 sequence is 16 residues long. The germline CDR1 and CDR2 sequences are SEHNR and FQNEAQ (reference sequence). The receptor's source is a male patient younger than 18 who had a stem cell transplant for acute lymphoblastic leukemia, so the T cells may come from the graft donor. Sample: PBMCs, mostly from graft donor cells, taken 180 days after TCRalphabeta/CD19-depleted stem cell transplant. This chain joins TRBV7-9 and TRBJ2-7; 8 bases line up with TRBD1. CDR3 DNA: TGTGCCAGCAGCTTAGGGAACCAGGGGGCTTCCTACGAGCAGTACTTC. This codes for CASSLGNQGASYEQYF.